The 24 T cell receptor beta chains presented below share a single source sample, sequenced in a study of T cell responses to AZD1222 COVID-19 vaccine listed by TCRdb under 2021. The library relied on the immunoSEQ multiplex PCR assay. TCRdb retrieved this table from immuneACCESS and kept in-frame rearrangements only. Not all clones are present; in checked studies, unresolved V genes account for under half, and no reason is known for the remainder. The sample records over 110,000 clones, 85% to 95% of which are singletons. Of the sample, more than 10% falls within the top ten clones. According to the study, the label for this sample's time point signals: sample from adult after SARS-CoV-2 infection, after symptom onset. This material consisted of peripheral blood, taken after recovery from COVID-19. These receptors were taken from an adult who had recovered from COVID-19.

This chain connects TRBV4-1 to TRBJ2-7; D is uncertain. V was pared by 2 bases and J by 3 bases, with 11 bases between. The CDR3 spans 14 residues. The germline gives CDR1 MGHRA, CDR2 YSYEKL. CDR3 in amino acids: CASSQRDGDYEQYF. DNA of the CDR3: TGCGCCAGCAGCCAAAGAGACGGTGACTACGAGCAGTACTTC.

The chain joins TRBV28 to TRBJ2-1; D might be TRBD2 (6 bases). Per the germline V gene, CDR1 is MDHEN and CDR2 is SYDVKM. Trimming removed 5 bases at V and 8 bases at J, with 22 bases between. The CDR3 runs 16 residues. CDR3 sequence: CASSTFDYLGSHEQFF. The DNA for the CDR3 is TGTGCCAGCAGTACCTTCGACTACCTCGGGAGCCATGAGCAGTTCTTC.

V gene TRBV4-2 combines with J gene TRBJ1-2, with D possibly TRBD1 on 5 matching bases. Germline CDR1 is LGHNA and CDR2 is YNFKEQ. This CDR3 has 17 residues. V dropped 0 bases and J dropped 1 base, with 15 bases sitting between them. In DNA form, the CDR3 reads TGTGCCAGCAGCCAAGATGGGGGGAACCTCCGTAACTATGGCTACACCTTC. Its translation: CASSQDGGNLRNYGYTF.

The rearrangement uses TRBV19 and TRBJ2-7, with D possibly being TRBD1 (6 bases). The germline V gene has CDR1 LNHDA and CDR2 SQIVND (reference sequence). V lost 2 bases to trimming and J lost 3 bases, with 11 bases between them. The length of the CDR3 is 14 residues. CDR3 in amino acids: CASSIRQGNYEQYF. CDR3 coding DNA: TGTGCCAGTAGTATACGTCAGGGGAACTACGAGCAGTACTTC.

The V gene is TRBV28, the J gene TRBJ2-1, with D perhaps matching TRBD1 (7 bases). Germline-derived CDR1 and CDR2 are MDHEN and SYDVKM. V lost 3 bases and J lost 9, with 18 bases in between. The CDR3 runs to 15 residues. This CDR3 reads CASSFKGAREVEQFF. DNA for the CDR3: TGTGCCAGCAGTTTCAAGGGGGCGCGGGAAGTTGAGCAGTTCTTC.

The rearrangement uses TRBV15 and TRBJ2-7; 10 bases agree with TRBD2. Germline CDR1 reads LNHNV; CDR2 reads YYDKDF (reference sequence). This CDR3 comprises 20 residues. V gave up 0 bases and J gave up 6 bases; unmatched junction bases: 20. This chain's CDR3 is CATSRDTGRLGLAERGEQYF. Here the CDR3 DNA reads TGTGCCACCAGCAGAGACACAGGGAGATTAGGACTAGCGGAGCGGGGCGAGCAGTACTTC.

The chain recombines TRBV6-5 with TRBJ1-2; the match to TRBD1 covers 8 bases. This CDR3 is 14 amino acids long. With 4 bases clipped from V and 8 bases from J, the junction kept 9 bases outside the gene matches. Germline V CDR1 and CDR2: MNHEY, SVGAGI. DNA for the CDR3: TGTGCCAGCAGTTCCTCAACAGGGGGTCGAGGCTACACCTTC. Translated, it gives CASSSSTGGRGYTF.

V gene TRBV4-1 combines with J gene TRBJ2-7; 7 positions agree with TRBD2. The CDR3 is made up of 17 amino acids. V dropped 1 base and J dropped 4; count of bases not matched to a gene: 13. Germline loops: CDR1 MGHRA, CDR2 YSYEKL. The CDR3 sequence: CASSQGTRAWSGYEQYF. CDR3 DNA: TGCGCCAGCAGCCAAGGGACTAGAGCTTGGAGTGGATACGAGCAGTACTTC.

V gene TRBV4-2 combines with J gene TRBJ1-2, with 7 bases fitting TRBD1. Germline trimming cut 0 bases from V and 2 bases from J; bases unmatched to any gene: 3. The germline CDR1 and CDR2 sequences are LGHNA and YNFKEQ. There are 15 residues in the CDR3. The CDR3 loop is CASSQDIQGNYGYTF. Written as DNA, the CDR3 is TGTGCCAGCAGCCAAGATATACAGGGGAACTATGGCTACACCTTC.

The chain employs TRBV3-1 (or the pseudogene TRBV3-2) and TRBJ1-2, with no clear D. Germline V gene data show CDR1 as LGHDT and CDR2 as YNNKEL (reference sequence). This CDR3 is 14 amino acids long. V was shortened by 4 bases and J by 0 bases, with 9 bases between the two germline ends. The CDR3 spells CASSPPQSNYGYTF. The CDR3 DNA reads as TGTGCCAGCAGCCCACCGCAGTCTAACTATGGCTACACCTTC.

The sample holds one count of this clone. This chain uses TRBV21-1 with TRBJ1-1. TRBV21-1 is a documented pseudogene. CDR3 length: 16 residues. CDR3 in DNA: TGTGCCAGCATAATAAAAGGGCCACTTCTGAACACTGAAGCTTTCTTT. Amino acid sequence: CASIIKGPLLNTEAFF.

CDR3 sequence: CSASGLAGTSLPYEQYF. CDR3 DNA: TGCAGTGCCAGTGGACTAGCGGGAACTTCACTACCGTACGAGCAGTACTTC. The chain has TRBV20-1 and TRBJ2-7; 12 bases map to TRBD2. CDR3 length: 17 residues. With 6 bases clipped from V and 4 bases from J, the junction kept 16 bases outside the gene matches. Germline CDR1 and CDR2: DFQATT and SNEGSKA (reference sequence).

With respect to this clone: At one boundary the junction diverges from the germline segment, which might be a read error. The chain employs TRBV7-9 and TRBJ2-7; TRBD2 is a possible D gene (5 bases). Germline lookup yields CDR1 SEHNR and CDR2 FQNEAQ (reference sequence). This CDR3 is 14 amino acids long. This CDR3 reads CASTAEGERKAGSF. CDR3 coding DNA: TGTGCCAGCACCGCCGAGGGTGAACGCAAGGCAGGATCCTTC. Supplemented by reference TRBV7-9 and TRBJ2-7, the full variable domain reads DTGVSQNPRHKITKRGQNVTFRCDPISEHNRLYWYRQTLGQGPEFLTYFQNEAQLEKSRLLSDRFSAERPKGSFSTLEIQRTEQGDSAMYLCASTAEGERKAGSFGPGTRLTVT.

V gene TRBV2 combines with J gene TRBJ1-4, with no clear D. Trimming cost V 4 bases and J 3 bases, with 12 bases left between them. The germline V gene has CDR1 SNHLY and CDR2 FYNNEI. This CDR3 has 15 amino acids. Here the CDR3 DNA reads TGTGCCAGCAGTGCCGGGGTACTTGCTAATGAAAAACTGTTTTTT. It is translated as CASSAGVLANEKLFF.

The CDR3 nucleotides read TGCGCCAGCAGTAGCCCGGAAAATAATTCACCCCTCCACTTT. Translation gives CASSSPENNSPLHF. V usage is TRBV5-1 and J usage is TRBJ1-6; no reliable D call. Germline V gene data show CDR1 as SGHRS and CDR2 as YFSETQ. V was pared by 5 bases and J by 5 bases, with 11 bases between. The CDR3 runs 14 residues. Looking up the rest from reference TRBV5-1 and TRBJ1-6 gives the full variable domain: KAGVTQTPRYLIKTRGQQVTLSCSPISGHRSVSWYQQTPGQGLQFLFEYFSETQRNKGNFPGRFSGRQFSNSRSEMNVSTLELGDSALYLCASSSPENNSPLHFGNGTRLTVT.

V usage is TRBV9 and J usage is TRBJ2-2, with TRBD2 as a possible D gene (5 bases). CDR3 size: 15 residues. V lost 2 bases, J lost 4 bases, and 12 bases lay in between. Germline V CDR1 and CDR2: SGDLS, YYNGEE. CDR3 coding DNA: TGTGCCAGCAGCGTTGGCCCCCGGGGCACCGGGGAGCTGTTTTTT. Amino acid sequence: CASSVGPRGTGELFF.

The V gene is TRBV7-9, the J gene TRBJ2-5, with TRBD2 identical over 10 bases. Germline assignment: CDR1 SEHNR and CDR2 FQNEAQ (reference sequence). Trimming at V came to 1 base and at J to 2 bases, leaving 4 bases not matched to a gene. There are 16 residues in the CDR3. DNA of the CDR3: TGTGCCAGCAGCTTAGGGACTAGCGGTTTACAAGAGACCCAGTACTTC. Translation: CASSLGTSGLQETQYF.

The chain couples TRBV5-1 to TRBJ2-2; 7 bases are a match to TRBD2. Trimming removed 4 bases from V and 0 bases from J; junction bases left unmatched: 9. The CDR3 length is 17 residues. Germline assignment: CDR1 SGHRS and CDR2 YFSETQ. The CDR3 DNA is TGCGCCAGCAGCCTTATGGGGGGGACGGCGAACACCGGGGAGCTGTTTTTT. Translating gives CASSLMGGTANTGELFF.

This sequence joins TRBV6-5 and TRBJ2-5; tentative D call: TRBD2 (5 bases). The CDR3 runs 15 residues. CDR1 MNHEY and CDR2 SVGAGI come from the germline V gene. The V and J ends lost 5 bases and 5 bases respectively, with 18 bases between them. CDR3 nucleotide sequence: TGTGCCAGCAGTCCTAGGGTTGGCGGGTCGGAGACCCAGTACTTC. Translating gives CASSPRVGGSETQYF.

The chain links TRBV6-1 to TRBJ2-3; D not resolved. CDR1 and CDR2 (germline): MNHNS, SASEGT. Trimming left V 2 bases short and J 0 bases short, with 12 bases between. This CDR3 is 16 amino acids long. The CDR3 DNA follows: TGTGCCAGCAGTGAATCAGGAGCGTACAGCACAGATACGCAGTATTTT. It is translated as CASSESGAYSTDTQYF.

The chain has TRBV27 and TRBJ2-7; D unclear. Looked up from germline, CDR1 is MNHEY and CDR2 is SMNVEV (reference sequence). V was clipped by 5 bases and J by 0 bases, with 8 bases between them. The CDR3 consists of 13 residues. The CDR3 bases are TGTGCCAGCAGTCGCGTCTCCTCCTACGAGCAGTACTTC. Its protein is CASSRVSSYEQYF.

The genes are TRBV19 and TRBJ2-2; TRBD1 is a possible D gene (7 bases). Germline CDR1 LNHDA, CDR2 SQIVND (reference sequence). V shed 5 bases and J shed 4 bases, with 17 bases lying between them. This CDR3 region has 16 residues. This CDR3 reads CASSDRHQGGTGELFF. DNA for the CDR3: TGTGCCAGTAGTGATCGTCATCAGGGGGGCACCGGGGAGCTGTTTTTT.

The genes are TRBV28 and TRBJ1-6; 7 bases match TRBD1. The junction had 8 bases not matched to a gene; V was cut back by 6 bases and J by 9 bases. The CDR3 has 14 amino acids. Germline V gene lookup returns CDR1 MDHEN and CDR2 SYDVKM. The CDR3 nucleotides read TGTGCCAGCAGCCCGGGACAGACGGGTTCACCCCTCCACTTT. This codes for CASSPGQTGSPLHF.

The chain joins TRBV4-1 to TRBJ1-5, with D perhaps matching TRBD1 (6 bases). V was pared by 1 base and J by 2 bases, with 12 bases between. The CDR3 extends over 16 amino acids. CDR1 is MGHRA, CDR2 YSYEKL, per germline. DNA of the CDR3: TGCGCCAGCAGCCAAGTGTCCGGGGGCGGCAATCAGCCCCAGCATTTT. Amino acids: CASSQVSGGGNQPQHF.